This TCR beta chain derives from a study of shared clonotypes between healthy human individuals. As for the study in general: CD4 naive and CD4 memory each took three plates per donor, while CD8 naive took two and CD8 memory one.

CD45RO-negative cells were positively selected for CCR7, leaving out terminally differentiated effector memory CD45RA+ cells. Every one of the donors was a Caucasian adult that lived in Nashville, Tennessee. Profiling relied on immunoSEQ multiplex PCR, and the TCRdb table lists in-frame clones only, not all of them. The sample has roughly 2,000,000 clones, just over 90% seen once; the top ten hold 1.5% to 2%. Study-level findings and limits: Few donors restricted represented genetic and exposure-history diversity. An expected dependence of interdonor clonotype sharing on sequencing depth was noted.

Notes on this clone: Its cognate antigen is unknown.

The CDR3 extends over 15 amino acids. The germline V and J ends were trimmed by 2 bases and 4 bases, with 15 bases remaining between them. Germline CDR1 and CDR2: MNHEY and SMNVEV (reference sequence). The chain employs TRBV27 and TRBJ2-7; tentatively, D is TRBD1 or TRBD2 (6 bases each). Input material: naive CD8+ T cells from PBMCs. The receptor was derived from a man between 18 and 29 years old in good health. Some clones in this sample may be carry-over from other donors' samples. CDR3 coding DNA: TGTGCCAGCAGTTTAATCCTTGGGGGGCAATACGAGCAGTACTTC. Amino acid sequence: CASSLILGGQYEQYF.